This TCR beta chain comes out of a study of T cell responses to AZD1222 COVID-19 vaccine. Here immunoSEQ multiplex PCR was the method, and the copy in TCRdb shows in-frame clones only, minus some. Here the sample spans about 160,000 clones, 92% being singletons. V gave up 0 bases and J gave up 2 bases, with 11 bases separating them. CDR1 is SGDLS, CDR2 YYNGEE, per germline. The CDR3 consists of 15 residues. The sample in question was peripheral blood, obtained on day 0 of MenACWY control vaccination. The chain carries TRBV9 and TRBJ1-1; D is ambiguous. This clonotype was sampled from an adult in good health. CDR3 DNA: TGTGCCAGCAGCGTAGGGTTGGGGTTCAACACTGAAGCTTTCTTT. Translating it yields CASSVGLGFNTEAFF.